The next 8 T cell receptor beta chains were all read from a single sample in a study of cytomegalovirus exposure and HLA in healthy donors. PCR primers comprised 60 Vbeta and 13 Jbeta primers. Profiling relied on immunoSEQ multiplex PCR, and the TCRdb table lists in-frame clones only, not all of them. Of 150,000 to 200,000 clones listed, 70% to 80% were seen once; the top ten hold under 2.5%. Material for sequencing was PBMCs. These receptors were taken from a man aged 60-69 years in good health and CMV-seronegative.

This clone was found a few times. The chain uses TRBV19 and TRBJ2-6, with 7 bases fitting TRBD1. V dropped 5 bases and J dropped 0; count of bases not matched to a gene: 7. CDR1 is LNHDA, CDR2 SQIVND, per germline (reference sequence). The CDR3 consists of 17 residues. CDR3 protein: CASSWGTAASGANVLTF. The CDR3 nucleotides are TGTGCCAGTAGTTGGGGGACAGCTGCCTCTGGGGCCAACGTCCTGACTTTC.

The J gene is TRBJ1-1, the V gene TRBV2, with a possible D match to TRBD1 (6 bases). In germline, CDR1 is SNHLY, CDR2 FYNNEI. Trimming left V 7 bases short and J 4 bases short, with 13 bases between. The length of the CDR3 is 13 residues. The CDR3: CASNRQAATEAFF. The DNA of the CDR3 is TGTGCCAGCAATCGACAGGCAGCCACTGAAGCTTTCTTT.

The genes are TRBV9 and TRBJ1-5; D is perhaps TRBD1 (5 bases). This CDR3 has 17 amino acids. Per the germline V gene, CDR1 is SGDLS and CDR2 is YYNGEE. The V end was cut by 2 bases, the J end by 2 bases, with 17 bases between. The CDR3 DNA is TGTGCCAGCAGCGTGACGGCGGGGGACCATGGCAATCAGCCCCAGCATTTT. Its translation is CASSVTAGDHGNQPQHF.

J is TRBJ2-3 and V is TRBV27, with D perhaps TRBD1 (5 bases). The V end lost 2 bases, the J end lost 4 bases, and 16 bases lay between the germline ends. CDR3 length equals 16 residues. Germline lookup yields CDR1 MNHEY and CDR2 SMNVEV (reference sequence). The CDR3 is CASSLVIRVIPDTQYF. CDR3 nucleotides: TGTGCCAGCAGTTTAGTCATCAGGGTTATCCCAGATACGCAGTATTTT.

This clone was observed a few times. V usage is TRBV6-5 and J usage is TRBJ2-7, with 7 bases identical to TRBD2. Trimming took 0 bases from V and 0 from J; bases not matched to a gene: 5. Germline V gene lookup returns CDR1 MNHEY and CDR2 SVGAGI. The CDR3 spans 16 residues. CDR3 DNA sequence: TGTGCCAGCAGTTACTCGATGCGGGAGTTCTCCTACGAGCAGTACTTC. This gives the protein CASSYSMREFSYEQYF.

The chain has TRBV14 and TRBJ2-7; no firm D call. The CDR3 loop spans 11 amino acids. The ends were cut back, 3 bases at V and 2 bases at J, with 2 bases in the middle. The V gene's germline CDR1 is SGHDN and CDR2 FVKESK. The CDR3 region has the DNA TGTGCCAGCAGCCACACCTACGAGCAGTACTTC. Its protein product is CASSHTYEQYF.

V and J are TRBV5-1 and TRBJ2-7; possibly TRBD1 for D (6 bases). V gave up 3 bases and J gave up 4 bases, with 11 bases separating them. This CDR3 contains 13 residues. The germline V gene has CDR1 SGHRS and CDR2 YFSETQ. The CDR3 nucleotides are TGCGCCAGCAGCTACAACAGGGCGTACGAGCAGTACTTC. This gives the protein CASSYNRAYEQYF. Looking up the rest from reference TRBV5-1 and TRBJ2-7 gives the full variable domain: KAGVTQTPRYLIKTRGQQVTLSCSPISGHRSVSWYQQTPGQGLQFLFEYFSETQRNKGNFPGRFSGRQFSNSRSEMNVSTLELGDSALYLCASSYNRAYEQYFGPGTRLTVT.

V gene TRBV5-6 combines with J gene TRBJ2-1; a possible D gene is TRBD2 (5 bases). The CDR3 contains 16 residues. CDR1 is SGHDT and CDR2 is YYEEEE in the germline V gene. V dropped 0 bases and J dropped 0 bases, with 10 bases sitting between them. CDR3: CASSLAKLASYNEQFF. In DNA, the CDR3 is TGTGCCAGCAGCTTGGCCAAGCTAGCCTCCTACAATGAGCAGTTCTTC.